Listed here are 6 T cell receptor beta chains from one sample, sequenced in a study of neurological immune-mediated disorders. A single record per CDR3 protein comes from TCRdb applying MiXCR to the 5' RACE reads. The sample carries about 62,000 distinct CDR3 sequences, about 3.7% recorded once. Sequences were obtained from PBMCs. The receptors originated from a woman aged 50 to 65 with multiple sclerosis.

There are many counts of this clonotype. The chain carries TRBV6-2 or TRBV6-3 and TRBJ2-1; 8 nucleotides align to TRBD2. Trimming cost V 6 bases and J 3 bases; bases outside gene matches: 10. Germline CDR1 reads MNHEY; CDR2 reads SVGEGT. The CDR3 is 16 amino acids. The CDR3 loop reads CASSPGLGGFYNEQFF. DNA of the CDR3: TGTGCCAGCAGCCCGGGACTAGGGGGATTCTACAATGAGCAGTTCTTC.

This clonotype was counted many times. The gene calls are TRBV5-1 and TRBJ1-1, with D maybe TRBD1 (6 bases). V shed 0 bases and J shed 4 bases, with 10 bases lying between them. The CDR3 is 14 amino acids. CDR1 SGHRS and CDR2 YFSETQ come from the germline V gene. CDR3 amino acids: CASSLEQGITEAFF. The CDR3, as DNA: TGCGCCAGCAGCTTGGAACAGGGAATCACTGAAGCTTTCTTT.

This clonotype was seen many times. A read error may account for a junction end that differs from germline. The V call is TRBV3-1, the J call TRBJ2-5; D call uncertain. The CDR3 has 12 residues. CDR1 and CDR2 from the germline V gene are LGHDT and YNNKEL (reference sequence). The CDR3 loop is CASSQGVVSWWF. In DNA form, the CDR3 reads TGTGCCAGCAGCCAAGGGGTGGTTAGCTGGTGGTTC.

This clonotype was seen at least ten times. This chain joins TRBV12-3 or TRBV12-4 and TRBJ1-4, with a possible D match to TRBD1 (5 bases). This CDR3 comprises 15 residues. Trimming left V 4 bases short and J 0 bases short, with 9 bases between. CDR3 loop: CASSSGEPTNEKLFF. The CDR3 DNA reads as TGTGCCAGCAGTTCGGGGGAGCCAACTAATGAAAAACTGTTTTTT.

Points on this clonotype: A read error may explain this, as a much larger clone is one base away. V and J are TRBV7-9 and TRBJ2-1, with D hard to call. Germline V gives CDR1 SEHNR, CDR2 FQNEAQ (reference sequence). The CDR3 contains 13 residues. V shed 4 bases and J shed 9 bases, with 13 bases lying between them. The CDR3 reads CASSSRLGGEQFF. The CDR3 DNA reads as TGTGCCAGCAGCTCCCGGTTGGGCGGTGAGCAGTTCTTC.

The chain has TRBV12-3 or TRBV12-4 and TRBJ1-4, with 7 bases lining up with TRBD1. V lost 5 bases, J lost 4 bases, and 7 bases stayed unmatched. This CDR3 spans 15 amino acids. CDR3 nucleotides: TGTGCCAGCAGTACCAGCACAGGGGTTAATGAAAAACTGTTTTTT. It translates to CASSTSTGVNEKLFF.